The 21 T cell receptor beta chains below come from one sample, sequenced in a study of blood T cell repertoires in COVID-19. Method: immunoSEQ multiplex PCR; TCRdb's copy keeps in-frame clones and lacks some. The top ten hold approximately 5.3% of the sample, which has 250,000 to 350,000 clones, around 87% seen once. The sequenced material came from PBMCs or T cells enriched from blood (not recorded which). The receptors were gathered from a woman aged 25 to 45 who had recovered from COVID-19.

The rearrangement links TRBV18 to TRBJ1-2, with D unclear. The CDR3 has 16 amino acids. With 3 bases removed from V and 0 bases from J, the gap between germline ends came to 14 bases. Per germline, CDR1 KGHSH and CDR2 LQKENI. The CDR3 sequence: CASSPRTTMTNYGYTF. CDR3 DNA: TGTGCCAGCTCACCTCGCACGACTATGACTAACTATGGCTACACCTTC. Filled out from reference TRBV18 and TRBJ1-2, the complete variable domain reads NAGVMQNPRHLVRRRGQEARLRCSPMKGHSHVYWYRQLPEEGLKFMVYLQKENIIDESGMPKERFSAEFPKEGPSILRIQQVVRGDSAAYFCASSPRTTMTNYGYTFGSGTRLTVV.

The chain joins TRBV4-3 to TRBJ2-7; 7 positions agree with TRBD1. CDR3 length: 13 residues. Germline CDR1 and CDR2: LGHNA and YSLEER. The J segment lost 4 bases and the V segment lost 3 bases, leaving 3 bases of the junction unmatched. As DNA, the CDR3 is TGCGCCAGCAGCCACTCGGGACAGTACGAGCAGTACTTC. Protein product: CASSHSGQYEQYF.

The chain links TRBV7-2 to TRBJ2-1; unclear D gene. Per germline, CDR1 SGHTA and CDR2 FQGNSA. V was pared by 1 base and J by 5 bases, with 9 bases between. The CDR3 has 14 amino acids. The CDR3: CASSLVRWDNEQFF. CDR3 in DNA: TGTGCCAGCAGCTTAGTGCGGTGGGACAATGAGCAGTTCTTC. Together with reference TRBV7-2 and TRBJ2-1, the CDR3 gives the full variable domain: GAGVSQSPSNKVTEKGKDVELRCDPISGHTALYWYRQSLGQGLEFLIYFQGNSAPDKSGLPSDRFSAERTGGSVSTLTIQRTQQEDSAVYLCASSLVRWDNEQFFGPGTRLTVL.

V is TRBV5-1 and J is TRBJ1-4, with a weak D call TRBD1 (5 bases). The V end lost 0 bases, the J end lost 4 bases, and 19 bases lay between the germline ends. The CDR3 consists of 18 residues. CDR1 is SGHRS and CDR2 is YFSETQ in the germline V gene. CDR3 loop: CASSLAVDSHALNEKLFF. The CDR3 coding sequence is TGCGCCAGCAGCTTGGCCGTTGACAGTCACGCTCTTAATGAAAAACTGTTTTTT.

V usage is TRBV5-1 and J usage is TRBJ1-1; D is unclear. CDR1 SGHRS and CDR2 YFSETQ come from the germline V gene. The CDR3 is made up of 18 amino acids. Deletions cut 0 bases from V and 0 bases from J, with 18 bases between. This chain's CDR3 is CASSLDRGNLKMNTEAFF. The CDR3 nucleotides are TGCGCCAGCAGCTTGGACCGGGGAAATCTAAAAATGAACACTGAAGCTTTCTTT.

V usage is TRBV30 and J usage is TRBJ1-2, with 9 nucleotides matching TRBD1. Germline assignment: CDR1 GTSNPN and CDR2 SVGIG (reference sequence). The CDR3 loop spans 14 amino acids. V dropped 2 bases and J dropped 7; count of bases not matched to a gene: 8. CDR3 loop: CAWSSGQGLAGYTF. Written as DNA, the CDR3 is TGTGCCTGGAGTTCCGGACAGGGGCTCGCTGGCTACACCTTC.

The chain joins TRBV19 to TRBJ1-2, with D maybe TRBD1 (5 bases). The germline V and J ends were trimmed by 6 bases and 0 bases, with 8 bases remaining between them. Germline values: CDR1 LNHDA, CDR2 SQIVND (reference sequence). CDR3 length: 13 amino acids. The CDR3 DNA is TGTGCCAGTAGCGACAGTTCTAACTATGGCTACACCTTC. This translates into CASSDSSNYGYTF.

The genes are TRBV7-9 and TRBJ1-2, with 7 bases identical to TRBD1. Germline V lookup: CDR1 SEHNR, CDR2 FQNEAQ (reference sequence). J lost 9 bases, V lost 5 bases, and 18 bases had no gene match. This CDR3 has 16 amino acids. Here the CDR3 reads CASSNDRGTVISRYTF. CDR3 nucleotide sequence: TGTGCCAGCAGCAACGACCGAGGGACAGTTATCTCTCGCTACACCTTC.

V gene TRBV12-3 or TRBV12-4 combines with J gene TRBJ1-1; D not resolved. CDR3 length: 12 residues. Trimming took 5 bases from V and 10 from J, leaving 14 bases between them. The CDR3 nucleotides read TGTGCCAGCAGTCCCAACCTTTCCGGAGCTTTCTTT. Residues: CASSPNLSGAFF.

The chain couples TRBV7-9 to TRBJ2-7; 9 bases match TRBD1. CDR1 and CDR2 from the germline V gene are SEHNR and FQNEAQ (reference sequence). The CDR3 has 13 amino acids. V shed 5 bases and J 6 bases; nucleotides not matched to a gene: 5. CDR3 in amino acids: CASSLTGGSEQYF. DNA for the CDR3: TGTGCCAGCAGCCTGACAGGGGGGAGCGAGCAGTACTTC.

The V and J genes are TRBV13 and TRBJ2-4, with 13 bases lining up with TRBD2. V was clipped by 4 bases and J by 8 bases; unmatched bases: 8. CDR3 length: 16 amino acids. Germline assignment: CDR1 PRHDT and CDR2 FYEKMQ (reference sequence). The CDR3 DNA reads TGTGCCAGCAGCTACACTAGCGGGGGGGCCAGGGACATTCAGTACTTC. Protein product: CASSYTSGGARDIQYF.

The CDR3, as DNA: TGTGCCAGCAGCCGCTCCCTAGCGGGGGGAAATGAGCAGTTCTTC. Translation gives CASSRSLAGGNEQFF. V usage is TRBV7-9 and J usage is TRBJ2-1; TRBD2 aligns across 11 bases. Germline V gene sequence: CDR1 SEHNR, CDR2 FQNEAQ (reference sequence). The CDR3 extends over 15 amino acids. Trimming at V came to 5 bases and at J to 7 bases, leaving 7 bases not matched to a gene. The variable domain in full, completed from reference TRBV7-9 and TRBJ2-1, reads DTGVSQNPRHKITKRGQNVTFRCDPISEHNRLYWYRQTLGQGPEFLTYFQNEAQLEKSRLLSDRFSAERPKGSFSTLEIQRTEQGDSAMYLCASSRSLAGGNEQFFGPGTRLTVL.

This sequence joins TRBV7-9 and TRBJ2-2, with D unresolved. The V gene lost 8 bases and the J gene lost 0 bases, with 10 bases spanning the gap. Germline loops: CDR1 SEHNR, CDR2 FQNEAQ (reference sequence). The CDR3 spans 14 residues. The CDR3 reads CASSSRANTGELFF. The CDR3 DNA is TGTGCCAGCTCTTCTCGGGCGAACACCGGGGAGCTGTTTTTT.

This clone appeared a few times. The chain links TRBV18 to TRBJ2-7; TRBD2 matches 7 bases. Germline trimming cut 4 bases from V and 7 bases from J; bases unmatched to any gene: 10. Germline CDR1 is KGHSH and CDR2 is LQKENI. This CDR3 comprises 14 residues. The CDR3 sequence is CASSLGLLEAEQYF. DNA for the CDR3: TGTGCCAGCTCACTGGGACTACTCGAAGCAGAGCAGTACTTC.

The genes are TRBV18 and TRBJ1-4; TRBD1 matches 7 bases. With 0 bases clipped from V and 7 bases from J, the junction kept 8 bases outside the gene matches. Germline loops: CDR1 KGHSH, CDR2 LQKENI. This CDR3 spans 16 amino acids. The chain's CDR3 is CASSPPQGGEGEKLFF. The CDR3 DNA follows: TGTGCCAGCTCACCACCGCAGGGGGGAGAAGGTGAAAAACTGTTTTTT.

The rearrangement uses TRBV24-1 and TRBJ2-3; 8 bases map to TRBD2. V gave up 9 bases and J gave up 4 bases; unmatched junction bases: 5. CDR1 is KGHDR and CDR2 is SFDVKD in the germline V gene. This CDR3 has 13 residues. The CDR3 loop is CATGGLGSDTQYF. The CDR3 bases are TGTGCCACCGGGGGACTAGGATCAGATACGCAGTATTTT.

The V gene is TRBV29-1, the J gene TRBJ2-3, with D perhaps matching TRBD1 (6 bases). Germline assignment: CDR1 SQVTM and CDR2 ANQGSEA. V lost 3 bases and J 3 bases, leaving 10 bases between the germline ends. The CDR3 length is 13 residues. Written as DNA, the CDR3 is TGCAGCGTTGAGGGACATAGGACAGATACGCAGTATTTT. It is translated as CSVEGHRTDTQYF.

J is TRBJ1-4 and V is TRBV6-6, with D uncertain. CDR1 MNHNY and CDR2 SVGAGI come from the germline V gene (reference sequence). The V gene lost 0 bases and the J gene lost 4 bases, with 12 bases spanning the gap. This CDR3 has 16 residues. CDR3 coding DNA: TGTGCCAGCAGTTACTCATCCGGGGTTCGTAATGAAAAACTGTTTTTT. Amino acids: CASSYSSGVRNEKLFF.

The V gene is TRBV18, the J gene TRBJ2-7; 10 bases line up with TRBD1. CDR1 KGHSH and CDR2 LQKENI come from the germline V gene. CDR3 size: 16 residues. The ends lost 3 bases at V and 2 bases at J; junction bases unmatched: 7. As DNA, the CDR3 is TGTGCCAGCTCACCCCGACAGGGGGCCTTGGCCTACGAGCAGTACTTC. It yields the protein CASSPRQGALAYEQYF.

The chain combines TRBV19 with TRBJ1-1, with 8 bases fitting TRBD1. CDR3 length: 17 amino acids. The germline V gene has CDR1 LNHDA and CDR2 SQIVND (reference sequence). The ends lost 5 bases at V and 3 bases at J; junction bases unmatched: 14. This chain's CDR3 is CASSLGQGGQVYTEAFF. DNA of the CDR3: TGTGCCAGTAGTCTCGGACAGGGAGGGCAAGTGTACACTGAAGCTTTCTTT.

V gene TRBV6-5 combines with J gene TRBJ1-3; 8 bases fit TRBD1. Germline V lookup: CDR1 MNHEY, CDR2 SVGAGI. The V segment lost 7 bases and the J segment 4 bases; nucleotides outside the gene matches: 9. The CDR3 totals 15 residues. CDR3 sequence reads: CASIIRTGSGNTIYF. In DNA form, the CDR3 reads TGTGCCAGCATCATCAGGACAGGGTCCGGAAACACCATATATTTT.